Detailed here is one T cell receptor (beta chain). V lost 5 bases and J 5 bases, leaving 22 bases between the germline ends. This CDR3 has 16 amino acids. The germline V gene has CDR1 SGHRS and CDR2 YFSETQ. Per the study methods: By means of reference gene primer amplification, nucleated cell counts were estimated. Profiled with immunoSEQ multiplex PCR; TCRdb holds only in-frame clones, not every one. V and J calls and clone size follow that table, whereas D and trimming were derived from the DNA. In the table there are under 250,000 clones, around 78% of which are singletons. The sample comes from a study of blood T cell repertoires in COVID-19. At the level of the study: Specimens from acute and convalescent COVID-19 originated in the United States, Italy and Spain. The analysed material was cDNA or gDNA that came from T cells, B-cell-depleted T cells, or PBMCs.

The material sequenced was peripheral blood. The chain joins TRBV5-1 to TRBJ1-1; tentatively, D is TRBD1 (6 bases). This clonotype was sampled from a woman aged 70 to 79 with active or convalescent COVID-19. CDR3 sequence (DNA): TGCGCCAGCAGGCAGTCGTCCCAGGGGCCGAATACTGAAGCTTTCTTT. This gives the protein CASRQSSQGPNTEAFF.